This TCR beta chain was observed in a study of regulatory T cells in long-lasting Graves disease. Study observations and caveats: Rather than thyroid tissue, only peripheral blood underwent study.

Through Arm-PCR of CDR3 regions and iRepertoire HTBI primers, TCR beta libraries were built. TCRdb reprocessed the multiplex PCR reads via MiXCR and lists one record per CDR3 protein. The sample lists 300,000 to 400,000 distinct CDR3 sequences; roughly 17% were seen once. The sample's time point: newly diagnosed GD, antithyroid drugs for less than 3 months. With RNA extracted from PBMCs as input, the TCR library was made. Tubes containing EDTA received 8 to 9.5 milliliters of drawn peripheral blood. The CDR3 has 10 residues. V lost 5 bases and J 2 bases, leaving 2 bases between the germline ends. The germline V gene encodes CDR1 DFQATT and CDR2 SNEGSKA (reference sequence). In this sample, this clonotype turned up many times. The antigen is unknown. This same sample was also taken into another study, of T cells in Graves' hyperthyroidism and ophthalmopathy. That study reports: Clinical symptoms, serum thyroxine, TRAb, thyroid ultrasound and orbital computed tomography informed diagnoses. Researchers found most expanded thyroid clonotypes above 0.001 in blood as well.

The rearrangement links TRBV20-1 to TRBJ2-3; D is ambiguous. This clonotype originated in a man aged 40-50 years with Graves disease. The sequenced sample was peripheral blood mononuclear cells (PBMCs), obtained at new diagnosis, from a patient treated with antithyroid drugs. The CDR3: CSAFTDTQYF. The CDR3, as DNA: TGCAGTGCTTTCACAGATACGCAGTATTTT.